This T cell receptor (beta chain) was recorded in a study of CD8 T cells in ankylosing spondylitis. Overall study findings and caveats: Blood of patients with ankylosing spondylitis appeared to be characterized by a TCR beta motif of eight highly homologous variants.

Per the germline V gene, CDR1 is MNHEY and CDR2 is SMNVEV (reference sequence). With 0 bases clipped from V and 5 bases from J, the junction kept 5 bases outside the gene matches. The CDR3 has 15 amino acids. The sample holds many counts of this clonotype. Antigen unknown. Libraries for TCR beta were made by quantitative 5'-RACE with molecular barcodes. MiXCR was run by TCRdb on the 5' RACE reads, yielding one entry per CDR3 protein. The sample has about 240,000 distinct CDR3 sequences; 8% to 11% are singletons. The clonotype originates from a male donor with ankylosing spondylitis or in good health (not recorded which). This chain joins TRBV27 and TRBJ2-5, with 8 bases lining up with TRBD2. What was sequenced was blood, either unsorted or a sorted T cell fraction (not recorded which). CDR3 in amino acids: CASSLSGTRAETQYF. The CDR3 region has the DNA TGTGCCAGCAGTTTATCCGGGACTAGGGCTGAGACCCAGTACTTC.